This is a list of T cell receptor beta chains from one sample in a study of cytomegalovirus exposure and HLA in healthy donors. Some clones are missing from TCRdb's copy, which holds only in-frame ones; the method was immunoSEQ multiplex PCR. The sample holds over 70,000 clones, under 85% seen once. The sequenced sample consisted of PBMCs. These receptors were taken from a male donor in good health and CMV-seronegative. Each CDR3 is given with its conserved first and last residue. A D gene is named only where the DNA matches it firmly. Clone size appears in some rows only: once, few, many, or a class for an expanded clone.

clone_size: .
cdr3_length: 15
v_call: TRBV7-2
d_call: .
j_call: TRBJ1-5
cdr3_nt: TGTGCCAGCAGCTTTTCCAGGGCTAGCAATCAGCCCCAGCATTTT
cdr3_aa: CASSFSRASNQPQHF

clone_size: .
cdr3_length: 18
v_call: TRBV7-2
d_call: .
j_call: TRBJ2-4
cdr3_nt: TGTGCCAGCAGCCGACCGACTGACAGAGCCCAAGAAAAAAACATTCAGTACTTC
cdr3_aa: CASSRPTDRAQEKNIQYF

clone_size: .
cdr3_length: 15
v_call: TRBV5-4
d_call: TRBD1
j_call: TRBJ1-2
cdr3_nt: TGTGCCAGCAGCCCCCGGACAGGAACGTATGGTAGCTACACCTTC
cdr3_aa: CASSPRTGTYGSYTF

clone_size: .
cdr3_length: 13
v_call: TRBV7-2
d_call: .
j_call: TRBJ2-7
cdr3_nt: TGTGCCAGCAGCCCCTTCCCCTCTCGTGAGCAGTACTTC
cdr3_aa: CASSPFPSREQYF

clone_size: .
cdr3_length: 10
v_call: TRBV20-1
d_call: .
j_call: TRBJ1-1
cdr3_nt: TGCAGTGCCTCTAACACTGAAGCTTTCTTT
cdr3_aa: CSASNTEAFF

clone_size: once
cdr3_length: 15
v_call: TRBV5-4
d_call: .
j_call: TRBJ1-2
cdr3_nt: TGTGCCAGCAGCTTGGAACGGGACTCGGTCTATGGCTACACCTTC
cdr3_aa: CASSLERDSVYGYTF

clone_size: .
cdr3_length: 14
v_call: TRBV5-6
d_call: TRBD1
j_call: TRBJ2-7
cdr3_nt: TGTGCCAGCAGCAAAGGGACAGGGGCCAGCGGGCAGTACTTC
cdr3_aa: CASSKGTGASGQYF

clone_size: .
cdr3_length: 16
v_call: TRBV5-1
d_call: .
j_call: TRBJ2-1
cdr3_nt: TGCGCCAGCAGCTTGTTTGGCGGTAACTCCTACAATGAGCAGTTCTTC
cdr3_aa: CASSLFGGNSYNEQFF

clone_size: .
cdr3_length: 10
v_call: TRBV28
d_call: .
j_call: TRBJ1-1
cdr3_nt: TGTGCCAGCAACGGGGTTGAAGCTTTCTTT
cdr3_aa: CASNGVEAFF

clone_size: .
cdr3_length: 12
v_call: TRBV18
d_call: .
j_call: TRBJ2-1
cdr3_nt: TGTGCCAGCTCACCTCTAGGAGGTGAGCAGTTCTTC
cdr3_aa: CASSPLGGEQFF

clone_size: .
cdr3_length: 16
v_call: TRBV4-3
d_call: TRBD2
j_call: TRBJ2-2
cdr3_nt: TGCGCCAGCAGCCAATCCGGGAGGGGTTACACCGGGGAGCTGTTTTTT
cdr3_aa: CASSQSGRGYTGELFF

clone_size: .
cdr3_length: 15
v_call: TRBV5-6
d_call: .
j_call: TRBJ1-5
cdr3_nt: TGTGCCAGCAGCCCCGGACTAACAAGAGGTCAGCCCCAGCATTTT
cdr3_aa: CASSPGLTRGQPQHF

clone_size: .
cdr3_length: 13
v_call: TRBV2
d_call: .
j_call: TRBJ1-2
cdr3_nt: TGTGCCAGCAGTTCCCGGGGTGGCTATGGCTACACCTTC
cdr3_aa: CASSSRGGYGYTF

clone_size: .
cdr3_length: 14
v_call: TRBV2
d_call: .
j_call: TRBJ2-7
cdr3_nt: TGTGCCAGCAGTGACTGGCGGAACTCCTACGAGCAGTACTTC
cdr3_aa: CASSDWRNSYEQYF

clone_size: .
cdr3_length: 15
v_call: TRBV5-8
d_call: .
j_call: TRBJ1-1
cdr3_nt: TGTGCCAGCAGCTTGGCCGTCGCCGCGGGCACTGAAGCTTTCTTT
cdr3_aa: CASSLAVAAGTEAFF

clone_size: .
cdr3_length: 15
v_call: TRBV9
d_call: .
j_call: TRBJ1-5
cdr3_nt: TGTGCCAGCAGCGTATCGGGGAGTCGTGTACAGCCCCAGCATTTT
cdr3_aa: CASSVSGSRVQPQHF

clone_size: .
cdr3_length: 14
v_call: TRBV7-9
d_call: .
j_call: TRBJ2-7
cdr3_nt: TGTGCCAGCAGCAAAACAGGTATCTCCTACGAGCAGTACTTC
cdr3_aa: CASSKTGISYEQYF

clone_size: .
cdr3_length: 19
v_call: TRBV7-9
d_call: TRBD2
j_call: TRBJ2-1
cdr3_nt: TGTGCCAGCAGCTATACTCCGGGACTAGCGGGAGAGGCGGCCAATGAGCAGTTCTTC
cdr3_aa: CASSYTPGLAGEAANEQFF

clone_size: .
cdr3_length: 12
v_call: TRBV25-1
d_call: .
j_call: TRBJ1-1
cdr3_nt: TGTGCCAGCAGTGATAGGAGCACTGAAGCTTTCTTT
cdr3_aa: CASSDRSTEAFF

clone_size: .
cdr3_length: 15
v_call: TRBV27
d_call: .
j_call: TRBJ2-1
cdr3_nt: TGTGCCAGCAGTTTTGAGGCAGGGATCTACAATGAGCAGTTCTTC
cdr3_aa: CASSFEAGIYNEQFF

clone_size: .
cdr3_length: 16
v_call: TRBV11-2
d_call: TRBD2
j_call: TRBJ2-3
cdr3_nt: TGTGCCAGCAGCCCCCGACTAGCGGGAGACACAGATACGCAGTATTTT
cdr3_aa: CASSPRLAGDTDTQYF

clone_size: .
cdr3_length: 15
v_call: TRBV27
d_call: TRBD2
j_call: TRBJ2-7
cdr3_nt: TGTGCCAGCAGAAGATCGGGACTAGGCGGCTACGAGCAGTACTTC
cdr3_aa: CASRRSGLGGYEQYF

clone_size: .
cdr3_length: 16
v_call: TRBV30
d_call: TRBD1
j_call: TRBJ1-1
cdr3_nt: TGTGCCTGGGGTGACACGACGGACAGGGAGAACACTGAAGCTTTCTTT
cdr3_aa: CAWGDTTDRENTEAFF

clone_size: .
cdr3_length: 15
v_call: TRBV7-2
d_call: .
j_call: TRBJ2-3
cdr3_nt: TGTGCCAGCAGCTCATTAGCGGTCCGCACAGATACGCAGTATTTT
cdr3_aa: CASSSLAVRTDTQYF

clone_size: few
cdr3_length: 17
v_call: TRBV4-3
d_call: TRBD2
j_call: TRBJ2-2
cdr3_nt: TGCGCCAGCAGCCAAGCCGGGCGGGAGCTTAACACCGGGGAGCTGTTTTTT
cdr3_aa: CASSQAGRELNTGELFF

clone_size: .
cdr3_length: 15
v_call: TRBV21-1
d_call: .
j_call: TRBJ2-7
cdr3_nt: TGTGCCAGCAGCCCCGGTGATACTCGCTCCTACGAGCAGTACTTC
cdr3_aa: CASSPGDTRSYEQYF

clone_size: .
cdr3_length: 18
v_call: TRBV5-4
d_call: TRBD1
j_call: TRBJ1-3
cdr3_nt: TGTGCCAGCAGTAGAGGACAGGGACTACTCCTCTCTGGAAACACCATATATTTT
cdr3_aa: CASSRGQGLLLSGNTIYF

clone_size: .
cdr3_length: 14
v_call: TRBV11-2
d_call: .
j_call: TRBJ1-2
cdr3_nt: TGTGCCAGCAGCTGGTTACAGCCCGCCAGGGGCTACACCTTC
cdr3_aa: CASSWLQPARGYTF

clone_size: .
cdr3_length: 15
v_call: TRBV28
d_call: .
j_call: TRBJ1-5
cdr3_nt: TGTGCCAGCAGTGGTCCCGGGGGGCCCAATCAGCCCCAGCATTTT
cdr3_aa: CASSGPGGPNQPQHF

clone_size: .
cdr3_length: 13
v_call: TRBV7-2
d_call: TRBD1
j_call: TRBJ1-2
cdr3_nt: TGTGCCAGCAGTTTTGGAGGGGGCAATGGCTACACCTTC
cdr3_aa: CASSFGGGNGYTF